Listed below are T cell receptor beta chains from one sample, sequenced in a study of T cells in Graves' hyperthyroidism and ophthalmopathy. TCRdb recomputed calls from the multiplex PCR reads with MiXCR, one row per CDR3 protein. The table lists over 500,000 distinct CDR3 sequences, 17% of them singletons. Sequences were obtained from blood. These receptors originate from a woman younger than 30 with Graves' ophthalmopathy. Each CDR3 is given with its conserved first and last residue. The D gene is left open where the match is weak. The size field is filled for only some rows; it gives once, few, many or a size class.

-,TRBV5-1,TRBJ2-5,few,CASSTHGETQYF,TGCGCCAGCAGTACCCATGGGGAGACCCAGTACTTC
-,TRBV28,TRBJ2-4,few,CASSSPGVHAKNIQYF,TGTGCCAGCAGTTCTCCGGGGGTTCACGCCAAAAACATTCAGTACTTC
-,TRBV30,TRBJ1-5,many,CAWSASAVTNQPQHF,TGTGCCTGGAGTGCTTCCGCGGTTACCAATCAGCCCCAGCATTTT
-,TRBV30,TRBJ2-2,-,CAWSSFRNTGELFF,TGTGCCTGGAGTTCCTTTCGGAACACCGGGGAGCTGTTTTTT
-,TRBV28,TRBJ1-1,many,CASSSREGVGAFF,TGTGCCAGCAGTTCCAGGGAGGGGGTTGGAGCTTTCTTT
-,TRBV5-4,TRBJ1-6,-,CASSHSDGRSSYNSPLHF,TGTGCCAGCAGCCACTCGGACGGACGGAGCTCCTATAATTCACCCCTCCACTTT
-,TRBV5-1,TRBJ1-3,-,CASSLGPELSGNTIYF,TGCGCCAGCAGCTTGGGGCCGGAGCTCTCTGGAAACACCATATATTTT
TRBD2,TRBV6-9,TRBJ2-1,-,CASSSASGRAFSNEQFF,TGTGCCAGCAGTTCTGCTAGCGGGAGGGCCTTTTCTAATGAGCAGTTCTTC
-,TRBV20-1,TRBJ1-2,-,CSARYRAANYGYTF,TGCAGTGCGAGATACAGGGCAGCTAACTATGGCTACACCTTC
-,TRBV20-1,TRBJ2-7,-,CSARHSGAYEQYF,TGCAGTGCGAGACACTCAGGGGCCTACGAGCAGTACTTC
TRBD2,TRBV10-3,TRBJ2-7,-,CAIKKREDYEQYF,TGTGCCATCAAGAAGCGGGAGGACTACGAGCAGTACTTC
TRBD2,TRBV11-1,TRBJ2-1,many,CASSPREGVPGNEQFF,TGTGCCAGCAGCCCTCGGGAGGGAGTTCCCGGTAATGAGCAGTTCTTC
-,TRBV28,TRBJ2-1,many,CASSFTGDNEQFF,TGTGCCAGCAGTTTCACGGGTGACAATGAGCAGTTCTTC
-,TRBV13,TRBJ2-7,many,CASSFWENSYEQYF,TGTGCCAGCAGCTTTTGGGAGAACTCCTACGAGCAGTACTTC
-,TRBV4-3,TRBJ2-1,-,CASSQEASETYNEQFF,TGCGCCAGCAGCCAAGAAGCTAGCGAAACCTACAATGAGCAGTTCTTC
-,TRBV3-2,TRBJ2-4,-,CASSLRTASKNIQYF,TGTGCCAGCAGCCTAAGGACGGCTTCCAAAAACATTCAGTACTTC
TRBD1,TRBV30,TRBJ2-7,many,CAWNRDSRSYEQYF,TGTGCCTGGAACCGGGACAGCCGCTCCTACGAGCAGTACTTC
-,TRBV15,TRBJ2-7,many,CATSRDQGSYEQYF,TGTGCCACCAGCAGAGATCAGGGGTCCTACGAGCAGTACTTC
-,TRBV28,TRBJ1-6,-,CASNDGEGETWRNSPLHF,TGTGCCAGCAATGACGGGGAGGGAGAAACCTGGCGGAATTCACCCCTCCACTTT
TRBD1,TRBV29-1,TRBJ2-7,-,CSVNHRGLNEQYF,TGCAGCGTAAACCACAGGGGGCTAAACGAGCAGTACTTC
TRBD1,TRBV28,TRBJ1-1,many,CASCKTGGGRRAFF,TGTGCCAGCTGTAAAACAGGGGGCGGAAGAAGAGCTTTCTTT
-,TRBV5-1,TRBJ1-5,-,CASSLIGAVGQPQHF,TGCGCCAGCAGCTTGATAGGGGCAGTGGGTCAGCCCCAGCATTTT
TRBD2,TRBV5-1,TRBJ2-2,many,CASSGRGLAGAANTGELFF,TGCGCCAGCAGCGGAAGGGGACTAGCGGGAGCCGCGAACACCGGGGAGCTGTTTTTT
TRBD2,TRBV9,TRBJ2-3,many,CASSFSGGAMDTQYF,TGTGCCAGCAGCTTTAGCGGGGGGGCTATGGATACGCAGTATTTT
-,TRBV5-5,TRBJ2-2,-,CASSLGAGRRAYGELFF,TGTGCCAGCAGCTTGGGTGCGGGTCGAAGGGCGTATGGGGAGCTGTTTTTT
TRBD1,TRBV7-9,TRBJ1-4,-,CASSQTYRGTNEKLFF,TGTGCCAGCAGCCAAACCTACAGGGGAACTAATGAAAAACTGTTTTTT
-,TRBV6-5,TRBJ2-1,-,CASSYGVHEQFF,TGTGCCAGCAGTTACGGAGTTCATGAGCAGTTCTTC
-,TRBV11-2,TRBJ1-4,-,CASSFDRGRPFNEKLFF,TGTGCCAGCAGTTTTGACCGCGGACGGCCTTTTAATGAAAAACTGTTTTTT
TRBD2,TRBV28,TRBJ2-5,-,CASSFGPLAGDWETQYF,TGTGCCAGCAGTTTCGGTCCCCTGGCGGGAGATTGGGAGACCCAGTACTTC
TRBD1,TRBV20-1,TRBJ2-2,few,CSAEGTGGAAGELFF,TGCAGTGCTGAAGGGACAGGGGGCGCGGCCGGGGAGCTGTTTTTT
-,TRBV6-2/TRBV6-3,TRBJ1-4,-,CASSYSPYEKLFF,TGTGCCAGCAGTTACTCGCCATATGAAAAACTGTTTTTT
TRBD2,TRBV25-1,TRBJ2-1,-,CASSSGSVPYNEQFF,TGTGCCAGCAGTAGCGGGAGCGTTCCCTACAATGAGCAGTTCTTC
TRBD2,TRBV5-1,TRBJ2-7,few,CASSSGLVGEQYF,TGCGCCAGCAGCTCCGGACTAGTGGGCGAGCAGTACTTC
TRBD1,TRBV5-1,TRBJ2-7,-,CASSNRDRGVSDEQYF,TGCGCCAGCAGCAACCGGGACAGGGGTGTAAGTGACGAGCAGTACTTC
-,TRBV2,TRBJ2-5,many,CASIRDKETQYF,TGTGCCAGCATACGGGACAAAGAGACCCAGTACTTC
-,TRBV6-5,TRBJ2-1,few,CTSSYRGRANEQFF,TGTACCAGCAGTTACAGGGGGAGGGCCAATGAGCAGTTCTTC
-,TRBV6-1,TRBJ1-1,-,CASSERLTGDTEAFF,TGTGCCAGCAGTGAAAGACTCACCGGGGACACTGAAGCTTTCTTT
-,TRBV11-2,TRBJ2-6,few,CASRSAGTGANVLTF,TGTGCCAGCAGGTCGGCGGGGACCGGGGCCAACGTCCTGACTTTC
-,TRBV2,TRBJ2-7,many,CASSDAGANEQYF,TGTGCCAGCAGTGATGCGGGGGCCAACGAGCAGTACTTC
-,TRBV11-1,TRBJ2-7,many,CASSLGLEGAYEQYF,TGTGCCAGCAGCTTAGGCCTCGAGGGGGCCTACGAGCAGTACTTC
TRBD1,TRBV5-1,TRBJ2-2,many,CASSLTTGTGELFF,TGCGCCAGCAGCTTAACGACAGGGACCGGGGAGCTGTTTTTT
-,TRBV30,TRBJ1-1,many,CAWSVHHEAFF,TGTGCCTGGAGTGTACATCACGAAGCTTTCTTT
-,TRBV15,TRBJ1-1,few,CATSRFSHNTEAFF,TGTGCCACCAGCAGGTTTTCACACAACACTGAAGCTTTCTTT
-,TRBV28,TRBJ2-3,-,CASSLMGLGTARPDTQYF,TGTGCCAGCAGTCTCATGGGTCTGGGGACTGCCCGGCCAGATACGCAGTATTTT
TRBD1,TRBV13,TRBJ2-7,many,CASSSRTGGYHEQYF,TGTGCCAGCAGCTCCCGGACAGGGGGCTACCACGAGCAGTACTTC
-,TRBV25-1,TRBJ1-2,-,CASKGTRYGYTF,TGTGCCAGCAAGGGGACTCGCTATGGCTACACCTTC
-,TRBV6-1,TRBJ1-2,many,CASSEGQFYGYTF,TGTGCCAGCAGTGAAGGACAGTTCTATGGCTACACCTTC
TRBD1,TRBV2,TRBJ1-1,many,CASRRGQKTFF,TGTGCCAGCAGACGGGGACAGAAGACTTTCTTT
TRBD1,TRBV2,TRBJ1-1,many,CASRADRAAEAFF,TGTGCCAGCAGGGCCGACAGGGCCGCTGAAGCTTTCTTT